Below are 8 T cell receptor beta chains sequenced from a single sample in a study of cytomegalovirus exposure and HLA in healthy donors. PCR primers comprised 60 Vbeta and 13 Jbeta primers. Measured with immunoSEQ multiplex PCR; TCRdb has only the in-frame clones, and not every one. The data contain fewer than 150,000 clones, roughly 80% of them singletons. The specimen sequenced was PBMCs. These receptors were obtained from a female donor in good health and CMV-seronegative.

This chain uses TRBV7-4 with TRBJ1-1, with a tentative D call TRBD1 (5 bases). CDR3 length: 13 amino acids. Deletions cut 4 bases from V and 1 base from J, with 7 bases between. Looked up from germline, CDR1 is SGHVT and CDR2 is SQSDAQ. In DNA, the CDR3 is TGTGCCAGCAGCTCCGGACAGAACACTGAAGCTTTCTTT. This sequence encodes CASSSGQNTEAFF.

This chain links TRBV27 with TRBJ2-5, with D possibly being TRBD2 (5 bases). The CDR3 runs 12 residues. Germline lookup yields CDR1 MNHEY and CDR2 SMNVEV (reference sequence). Trimming shortened V by 6 bases and J by 7 bases, and 12 bases separated the two germline ends. The CDR3 region is CASSSGGGTQYF. Written as DNA, the CDR3 is TGTGCCAGCAGCTCCGGAGGAGGGACCCAGTACTTC.

V usage is TRBV27 and J usage is TRBJ2-7, with D possibly TRBD1 on 5 matching bases. The CDR3 has 12 residues. The V gene lost 6 bases and the J gene lost 4 bases, with 10 bases spanning the gap. The germline CDR1 and CDR2 sequences are MNHEY and SMNVEV (reference sequence). CDR3 loop: CASRTALYEQYF. The CDR3 bases are TGTGCCAGCAGGACAGCTTTATACGAGCAGTACTTC.

This chain connects TRBV7-2 to TRBJ2-3; 8 bases line up with TRBD2. Germline CDR1 is SGHTA and CDR2 is FQGNSA. This CDR3 region has 16 residues. V was pared by 3 bases and J by 1 base, with 6 bases of the junction left unmatched. The DNA of the CDR3 is TGTGCCAGCAGCTTCCTCTCACTAGCGGGCACAGATACGCAGTATTTT. It encodes CASSFLSLAGTDTQYF.

This chain connects TRBV25-1 to TRBJ1-4; 7 nucleotides align to TRBD1. The CDR3 totals 18 residues. Unmatched junction bases numbered 11, after V lost 4 bases and J lost 0 bases. Germline values: CDR1 MGHDK, CDR2 SYGVNS. As DNA, the CDR3 is TGTGCCAGCAGTGCCCATAGGGACAGCCGCGCAACTAATGAAAAACTGTTTTTT. Translation: CASSAHRDSRATNEKLFF.

V is TRBV20-1 and J is TRBJ2-7; tentative D call: TRBD1 (7 bases). The CDR3 has 11 amino acids. V was trimmed by 6 bases and J by 9 bases, leaving 15 bases between them. CDR1 is DFQATT and CDR2 is SNEGSKA in the germline V gene (reference sequence). The CDR3 DNA reads TGCAGTGCCACCGACAGGGAGGTGCAGTACTTC. It translates to CSATDREVQYF.

This sequence joins TRBV28 and TRBJ2-7, with D maybe TRBD2 (5 bases). Germline CDR1 and CDR2: MDHEN and SYDVKM. The CDR3 covers 11 residues. The V and J ends lost 8 bases and 3 bases respectively, with 8 bases between them. DNA for the CDR3: TGTGCCAGCGCCGGGATCTACGAGCAGTACTTC. This encodes CASAGIYEQYF.

The chain employs TRBV19 and TRBJ1-2, with a tentative D call TRBD1 (5 bases). The CDR3 is 14 residues long. Trimming removed 3 bases from V and 4 bases from J, with 12 bases in between. CDR1 LNHDA and CDR2 SQIVND come from the germline V gene (reference sequence). CDR3 sequence: CASSIGTGIYGYTF. The CDR3 DNA is TGTGCCAGTAGTATCGGAACAGGTATCTATGGCTACACCTTC.